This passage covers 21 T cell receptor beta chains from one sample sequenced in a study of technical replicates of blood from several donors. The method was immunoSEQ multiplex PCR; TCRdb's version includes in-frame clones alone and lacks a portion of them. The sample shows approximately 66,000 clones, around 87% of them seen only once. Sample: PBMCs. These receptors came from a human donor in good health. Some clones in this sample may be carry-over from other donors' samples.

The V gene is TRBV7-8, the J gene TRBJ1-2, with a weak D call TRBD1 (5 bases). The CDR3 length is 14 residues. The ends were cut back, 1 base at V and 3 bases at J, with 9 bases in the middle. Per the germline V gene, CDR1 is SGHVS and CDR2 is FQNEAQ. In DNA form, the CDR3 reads TGTGCCAGCAGCTTAGTTTGGGGGGACTATGGCTACACCTTC. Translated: CASSLVWGDYGYTF.

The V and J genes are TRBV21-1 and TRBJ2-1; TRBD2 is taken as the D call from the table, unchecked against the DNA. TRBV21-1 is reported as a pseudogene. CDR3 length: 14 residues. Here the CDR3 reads CASRGGDVNNEQFF. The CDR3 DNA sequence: TGTGCCAGCAGAGGAGGGGATGTGAACAATGAGCAGTTCTTC.

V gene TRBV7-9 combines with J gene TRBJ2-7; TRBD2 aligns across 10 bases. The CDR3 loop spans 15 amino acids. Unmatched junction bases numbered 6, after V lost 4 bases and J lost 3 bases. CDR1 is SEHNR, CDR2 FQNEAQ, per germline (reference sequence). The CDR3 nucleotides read TGTGCCAGCAGCTCGGCTAGCGGGAGTGGCTACGAGCAGTACTTC. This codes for CASSSASGSGYEQYF.

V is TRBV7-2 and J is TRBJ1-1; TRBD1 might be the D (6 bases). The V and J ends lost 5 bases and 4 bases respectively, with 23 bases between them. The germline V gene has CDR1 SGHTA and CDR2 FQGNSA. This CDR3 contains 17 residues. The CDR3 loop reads CASSPPRGGTMSTEAFF. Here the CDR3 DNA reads TGTGCCAGCAGCCCACCGAGGGGGGGGACCATGAGCACTGAAGCTTTCTTT.

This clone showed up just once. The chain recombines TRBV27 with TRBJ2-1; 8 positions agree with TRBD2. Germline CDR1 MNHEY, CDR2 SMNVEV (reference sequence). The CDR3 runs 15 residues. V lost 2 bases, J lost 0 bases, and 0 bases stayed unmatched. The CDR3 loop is CASSLSGSSYNEQFF. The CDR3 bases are TGTGCCAGCAGTTTAAGCGGGAGCTCCTACAATGAGCAGTTCTTC.

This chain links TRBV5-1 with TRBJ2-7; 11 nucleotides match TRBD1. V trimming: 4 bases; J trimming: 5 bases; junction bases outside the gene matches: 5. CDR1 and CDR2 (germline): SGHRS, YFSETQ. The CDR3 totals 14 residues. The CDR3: CASSGQGATNEQYF. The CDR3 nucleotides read TGCGCCAGCAGCGGACAGGGGGCGACTAACGAGCAGTACTTC.

The CDR3 DNA is TGTGCCATCAGTGAGTCTGCAGGGTCAGAGACCCAGTACTTC. Translated: CAISESAGSETQYF. The rearrangement links TRBV10-3 to TRBJ2-5; D possibly corresponds to TRBD1 (5 bases). V lost 0 bases and J 4 bases, leaving 9 bases between the germline ends. Germline V CDR1 and CDR2: ENHRY, SYGVKD. The CDR3 loop spans 14 amino acids.

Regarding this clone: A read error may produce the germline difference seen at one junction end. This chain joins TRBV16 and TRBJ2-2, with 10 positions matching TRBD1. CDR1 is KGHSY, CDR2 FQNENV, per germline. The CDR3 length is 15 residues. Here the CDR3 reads CASSQGTGVTWELFF. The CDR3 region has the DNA TGTGCCAGCAGCCAAGGGACAGGGGTCACCTGGGAGCTGTTTTTT.

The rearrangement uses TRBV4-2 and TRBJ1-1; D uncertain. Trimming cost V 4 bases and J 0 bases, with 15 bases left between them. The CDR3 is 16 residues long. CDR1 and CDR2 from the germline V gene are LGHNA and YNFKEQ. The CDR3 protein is CASSPQVGYMNTEAFF. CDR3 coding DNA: TGTGCCAGCAGCCCCCAAGTCGGGTACATGAACACTGAAGCTTTCTTT.

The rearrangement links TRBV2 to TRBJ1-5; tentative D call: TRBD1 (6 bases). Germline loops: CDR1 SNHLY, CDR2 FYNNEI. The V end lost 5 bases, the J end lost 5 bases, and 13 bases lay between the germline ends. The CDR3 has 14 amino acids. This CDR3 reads CASSQDRGDQPQHF. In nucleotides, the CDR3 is TGTGCCAGCAGTCAGGACAGAGGGGATCAGCCCCAGCATTTT.

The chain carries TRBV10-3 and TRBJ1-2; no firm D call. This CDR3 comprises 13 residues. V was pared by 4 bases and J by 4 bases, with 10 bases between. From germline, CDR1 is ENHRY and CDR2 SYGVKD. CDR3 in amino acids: CAISVAETYGYTF. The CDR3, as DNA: TGTGCCATCAGTGTAGCAGAGACCTATGGCTACACCTTC.

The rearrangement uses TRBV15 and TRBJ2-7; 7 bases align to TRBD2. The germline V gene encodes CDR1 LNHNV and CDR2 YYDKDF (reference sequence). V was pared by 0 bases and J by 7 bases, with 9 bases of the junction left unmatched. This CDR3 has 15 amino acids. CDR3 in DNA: TGTGCCACCAGCAGAGATACTAGCGTCCTCGGGGAGCAGTACTTC. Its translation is CATSRDTSVLGEQYF.

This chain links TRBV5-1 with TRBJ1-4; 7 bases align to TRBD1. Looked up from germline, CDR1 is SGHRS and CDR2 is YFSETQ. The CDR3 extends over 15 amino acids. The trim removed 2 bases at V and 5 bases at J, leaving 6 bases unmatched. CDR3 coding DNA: TGCGCCAGCAGCTTCGAACAGGGGAGAAATGAAAAACTGTTTTTT. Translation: CASSFEQGRNEKLFF.

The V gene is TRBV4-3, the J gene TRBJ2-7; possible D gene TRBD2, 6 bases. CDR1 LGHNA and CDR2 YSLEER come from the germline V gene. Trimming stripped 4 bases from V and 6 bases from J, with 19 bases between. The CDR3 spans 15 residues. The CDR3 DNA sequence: TGCGCCAGCAGCCCCAGTGGAACTAGCCTTCGCGAGCAGTACTTC. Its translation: CASSPSGTSLREQYF.

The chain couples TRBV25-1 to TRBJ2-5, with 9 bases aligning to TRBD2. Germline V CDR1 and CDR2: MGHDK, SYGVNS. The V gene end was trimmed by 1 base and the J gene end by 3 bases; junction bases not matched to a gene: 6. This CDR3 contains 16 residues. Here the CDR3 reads CASSEFGGGVEETQYF. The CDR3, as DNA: TGTGCCAGCAGTGAATTCGGCGGGGGGGTAGAAGAGACCCAGTACTTC. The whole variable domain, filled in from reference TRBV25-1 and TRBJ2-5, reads EADIYQTPRYLVIGTGKKITLECSQTMGHDKMYWYQQDPGMELHLIHYSYGVNSTEKGDLSSESTVSRIRTEHFPLTLESARPSHTSQYLCASSEFGGGVEETQYFGPGTRLLVL.

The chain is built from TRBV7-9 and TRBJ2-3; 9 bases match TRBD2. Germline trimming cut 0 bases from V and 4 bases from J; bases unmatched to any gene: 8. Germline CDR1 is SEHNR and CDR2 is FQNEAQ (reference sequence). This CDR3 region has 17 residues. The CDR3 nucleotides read TGTGCCAGCAGCTTAGCTGTTGGCGGGGGGGCATCAGATACGCAGTATTTT. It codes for CASSLAVGGGASDTQYF. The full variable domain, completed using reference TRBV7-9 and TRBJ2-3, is DTGVSQNPRHKITKRGQNVTFRCDPISEHNRLYWYRQTLGQGPEFLTYFQNEAQLEKSRLLSDRFSAERPKGSFSTLEIQRTEQGDSAMYLCASSLAVGGGASDTQYFGPGTRLTVL.

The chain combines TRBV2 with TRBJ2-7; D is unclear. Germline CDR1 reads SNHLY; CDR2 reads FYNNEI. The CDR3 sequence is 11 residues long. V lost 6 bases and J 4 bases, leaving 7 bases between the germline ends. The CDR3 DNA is TGTGCCAGCAGAGAACAGTACGAGCAGTACTTC. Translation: CASREQYEQYF.

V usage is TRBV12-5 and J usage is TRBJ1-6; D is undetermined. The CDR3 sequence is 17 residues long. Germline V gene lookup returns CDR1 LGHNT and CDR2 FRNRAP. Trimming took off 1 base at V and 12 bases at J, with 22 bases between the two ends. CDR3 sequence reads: CASGLDGEVHRGVPLHF. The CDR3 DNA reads TGTGCTAGTGGTTTGGACGGAGAGGTTCATCGGGGTGTACCCCTCCACTTT.

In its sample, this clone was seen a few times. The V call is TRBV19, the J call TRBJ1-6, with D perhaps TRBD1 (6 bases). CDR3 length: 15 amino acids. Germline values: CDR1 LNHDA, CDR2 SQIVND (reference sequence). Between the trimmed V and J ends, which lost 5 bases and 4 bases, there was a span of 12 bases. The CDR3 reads CASSPGDNYNSPLHF. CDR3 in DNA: TGTGCCAGTAGTCCTGGGGACAATTATAATTCACCCCTCCACTTT.

CDR3 sequence: CASSQLPGQGMYEQYF. CDR3 sequence (DNA): TGCGCCAGCAGCCAACTGCCGGGACAGGGTATGTACGAGCAGTACTTC. This chain connects TRBV4-1 to TRBJ2-7, with 9 bases matching TRBD1. The V and J ends lost 2 bases and 4 bases, in that order; junction bases with no gene match: 9. Per the germline V gene, CDR1 is MGHRA and CDR2 is YSYEKL. The CDR3 is 16 residues long.

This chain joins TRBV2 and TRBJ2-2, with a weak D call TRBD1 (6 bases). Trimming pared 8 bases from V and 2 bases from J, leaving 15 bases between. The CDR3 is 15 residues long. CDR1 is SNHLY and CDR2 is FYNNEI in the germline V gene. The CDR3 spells CASGTLQGNTGELFF. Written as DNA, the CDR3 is TGTGCCAGCGGGACCCTACAGGGCAACACCGGGGAGCTGTTTTTT.